The clone carrying this TCR beta chain was recorded at least ten times. Its target is unknown. V lost 1 base, J lost 3 bases, and 3 bases lay in between. Germline-derived CDR1 and CDR2 are MDHEN and SYDVKM. The CDR3 contains 12 residues. Prepared TCR beta cDNA libraries contained unique molecular identifiers. TCRdb reprocessed the PCR reads via MiXCR and lists one record per CDR3 protein. The table shows some 190,000 distinct CDR3 sequences, with about 30% occurring only once. The sample originates from a study of post-analysis software for immune sequencing data. General study points: Versus controls, multiple sclerosis patients showed significantly lower diversity (normalized Chao1). With TRBV5-6, TRBV5-1 and TRBV20-1 included, about five TRBV segments were more frequent in patients than in controls.

The specimen was blood. This TCR derives from a girl between 2 and 17 years old with multiple sclerosis. V and J are TRBV28 and TRBJ1-2, with D uncertain. CDR3 in amino acids: CASSLSDYGYTF. Written as DNA, the CDR3 is TGTGCCAGCAGTTTATCGGACTATGGCTACACCTTC.